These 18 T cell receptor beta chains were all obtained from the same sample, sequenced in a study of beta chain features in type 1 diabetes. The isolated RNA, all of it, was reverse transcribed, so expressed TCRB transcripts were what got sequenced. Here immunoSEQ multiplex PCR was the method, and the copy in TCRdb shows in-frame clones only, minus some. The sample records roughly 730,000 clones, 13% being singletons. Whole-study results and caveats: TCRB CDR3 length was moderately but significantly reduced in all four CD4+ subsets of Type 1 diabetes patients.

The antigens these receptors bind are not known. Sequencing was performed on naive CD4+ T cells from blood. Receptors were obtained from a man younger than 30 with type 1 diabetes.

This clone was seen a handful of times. Here the CDR3 DNA reads TGTGCCAGCAGCGAGGGGATAGGACGCGCGGATCAGCCCCAGCATTTT. Translation: CASSEGIGRADQPQHF. J is TRBJ1-5 and V is TRBV9, with a weak D call TRBD1 (5 bases). The CDR3 loop spans 16 amino acids. Per germline, CDR1 SGDLS and CDR2 YYNGEE. Trimming cost V 3 bases and J 5 bases, with 18 bases left between them.

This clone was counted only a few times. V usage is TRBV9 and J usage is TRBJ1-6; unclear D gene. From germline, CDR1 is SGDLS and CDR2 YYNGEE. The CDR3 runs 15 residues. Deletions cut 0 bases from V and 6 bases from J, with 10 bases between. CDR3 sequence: CASSVAEGGNSPLHF. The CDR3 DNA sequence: TGTGCCAGCAGCGTAGCTGAGGGCGGTAATTCACCCCTCCACTTT.

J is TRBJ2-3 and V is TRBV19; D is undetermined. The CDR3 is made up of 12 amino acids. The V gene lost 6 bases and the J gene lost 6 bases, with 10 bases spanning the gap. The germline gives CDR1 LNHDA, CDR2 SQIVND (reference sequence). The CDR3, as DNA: TGTGCCAGTAGCAGACACGTGGATACGCAGTATTTT. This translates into CASSRHVDTQYF.

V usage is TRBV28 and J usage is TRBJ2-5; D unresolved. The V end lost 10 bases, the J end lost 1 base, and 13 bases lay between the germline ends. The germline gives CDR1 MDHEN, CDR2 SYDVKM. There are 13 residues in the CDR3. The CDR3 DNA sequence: TGTGCCACCTCCACCTCCCCCCAAGAGACCCAGTACTTC. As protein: CATSTSPQETQYF.

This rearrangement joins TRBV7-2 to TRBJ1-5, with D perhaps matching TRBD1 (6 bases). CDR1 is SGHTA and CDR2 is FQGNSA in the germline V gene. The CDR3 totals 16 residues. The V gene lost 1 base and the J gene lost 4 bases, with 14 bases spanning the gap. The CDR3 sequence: CASSLGTGRSNQPQHF. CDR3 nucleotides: TGTGCCAGCAGCTTAGGTACAGGGCGATCGAATCAGCCCCAGCATTTT.

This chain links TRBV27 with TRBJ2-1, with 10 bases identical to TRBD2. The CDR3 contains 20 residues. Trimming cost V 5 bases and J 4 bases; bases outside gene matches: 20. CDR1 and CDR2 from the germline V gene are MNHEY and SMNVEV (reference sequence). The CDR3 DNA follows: TGTGCCAGCAGTACCAGATCTCTCCTAGCGGGGGTCCTTATTTACAATGAGCAGTTCTTC. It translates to CASSTRSLLAGVLIYNEQFF.

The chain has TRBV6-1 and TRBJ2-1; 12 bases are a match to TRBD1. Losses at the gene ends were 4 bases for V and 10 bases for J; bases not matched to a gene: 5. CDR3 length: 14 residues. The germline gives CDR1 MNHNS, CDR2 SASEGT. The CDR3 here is CASSGGQGAGEQFF. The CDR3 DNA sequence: TGTGCCAGCAGTGGGGGACAGGGGGCAGGAGAGCAGTTCTTC.

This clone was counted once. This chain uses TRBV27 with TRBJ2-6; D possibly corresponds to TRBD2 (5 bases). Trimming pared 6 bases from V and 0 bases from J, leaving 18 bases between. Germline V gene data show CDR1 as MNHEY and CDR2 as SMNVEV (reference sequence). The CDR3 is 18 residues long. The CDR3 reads CASSLEGPVYSGANVLTF. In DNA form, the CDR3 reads TGTGCCAGCAGCCTCGAGGGTCCCGTTTACTCTGGGGCCAACGTCCTGACTTTC. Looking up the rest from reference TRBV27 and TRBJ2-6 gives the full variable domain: EAQVTQNPRYLITVTGKKLTVTCSQNMNHEYMSWYRQDPGLGLRQIYYSMNVEVTDKGDVPEGYKVSRKEKRNFPLILESPSPNQTSLYFCASSLEGPVYSGANVLTFGAGSRLTVL.

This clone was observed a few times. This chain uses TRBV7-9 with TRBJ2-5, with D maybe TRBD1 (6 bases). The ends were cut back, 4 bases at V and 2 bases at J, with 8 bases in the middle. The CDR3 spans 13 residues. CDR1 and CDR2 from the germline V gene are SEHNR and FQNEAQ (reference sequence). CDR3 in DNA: TGTGCCAGCAGCTGGACAGCTCAAGAGACCCAGTACTTC. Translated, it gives CASSWTAQETQYF.

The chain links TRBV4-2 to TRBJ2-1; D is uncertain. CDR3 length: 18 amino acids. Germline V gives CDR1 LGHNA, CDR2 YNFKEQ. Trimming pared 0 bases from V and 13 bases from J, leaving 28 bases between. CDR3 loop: CASSQDSPGGPPYPSQFF. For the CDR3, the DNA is TGTGCCAGCAGCCAAGATAGCCCCGGCGGACCCCCTTACCCGTCTCAGTTCTTC.

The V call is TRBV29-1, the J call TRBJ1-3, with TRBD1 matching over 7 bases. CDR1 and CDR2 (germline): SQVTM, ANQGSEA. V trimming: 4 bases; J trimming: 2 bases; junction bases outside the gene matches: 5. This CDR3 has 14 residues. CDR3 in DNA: TGCAGCGTTGGAAGACAGGGTGCTGGAAACACCATATATTTT. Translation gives CSVGRQGAGNTIYF. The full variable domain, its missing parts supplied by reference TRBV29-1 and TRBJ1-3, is SAVISQKPSRDICQRGTSLTIQCQVDSQVTMMFWYRQQPGQSLTLIATANQGSEATYESGFVIDKFPISRPNLTFSTLTVSNMSPEDSSIYLCSVGRQGAGNTIYFGEGSWLTVV.

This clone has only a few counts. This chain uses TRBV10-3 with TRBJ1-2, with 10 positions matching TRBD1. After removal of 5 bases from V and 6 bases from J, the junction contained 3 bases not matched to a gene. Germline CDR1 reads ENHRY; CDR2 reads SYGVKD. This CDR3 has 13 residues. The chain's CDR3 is CAISPGTGDGYTF. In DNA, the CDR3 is TGTGCCATCAGTCCCGGGACAGGGGATGGCTACACCTTC.

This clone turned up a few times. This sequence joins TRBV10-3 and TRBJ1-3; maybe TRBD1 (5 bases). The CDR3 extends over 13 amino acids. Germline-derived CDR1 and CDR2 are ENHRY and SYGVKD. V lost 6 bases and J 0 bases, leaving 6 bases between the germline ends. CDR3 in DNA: TGTGCCATCAGGACAGCCTCTGGAAACACCATATATTTT. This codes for CAIRTASGNTIYF.

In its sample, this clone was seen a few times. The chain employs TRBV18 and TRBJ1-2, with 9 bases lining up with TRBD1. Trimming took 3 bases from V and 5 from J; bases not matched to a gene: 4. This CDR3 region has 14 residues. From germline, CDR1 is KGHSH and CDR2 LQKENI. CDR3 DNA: TGTGCCAGCTCACCCCGGGACAGGGTATATGGCTACACCTTC. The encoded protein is CASSPRDRVYGYTF.

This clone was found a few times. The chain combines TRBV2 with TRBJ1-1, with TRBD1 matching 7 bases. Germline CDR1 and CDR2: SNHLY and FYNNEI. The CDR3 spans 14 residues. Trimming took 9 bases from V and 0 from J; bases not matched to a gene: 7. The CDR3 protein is CARGGLVMNTEAFF. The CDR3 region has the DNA TGTGCCAGAGGGGGCCTAGTCATGAACACTGAAGCTTTCTTT.

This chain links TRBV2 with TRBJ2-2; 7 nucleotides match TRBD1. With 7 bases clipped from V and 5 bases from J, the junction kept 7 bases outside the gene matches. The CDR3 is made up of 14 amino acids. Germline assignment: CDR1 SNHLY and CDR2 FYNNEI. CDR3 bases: TGTGCCAGCACCGAAGACAGGGTAACCGGGGAGCTGTTTTTT. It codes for CASTEDRVTGELFF.

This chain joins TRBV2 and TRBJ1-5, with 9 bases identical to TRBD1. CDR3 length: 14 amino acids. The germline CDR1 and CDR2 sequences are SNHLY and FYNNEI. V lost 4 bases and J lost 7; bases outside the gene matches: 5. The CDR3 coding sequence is TGTGCCAGCAGTGCCACAGGGGGCGAGCAGCCCCAGCATTTT. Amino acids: CASSATGGEQPQHF.

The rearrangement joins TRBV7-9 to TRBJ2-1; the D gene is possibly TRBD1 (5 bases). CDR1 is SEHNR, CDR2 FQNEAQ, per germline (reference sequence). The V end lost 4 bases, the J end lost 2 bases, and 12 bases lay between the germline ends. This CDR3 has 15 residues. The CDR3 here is CASSSAAGPYNEQFF. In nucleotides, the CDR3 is TGTGCCAGCAGCTCCGCGGCAGGGCCCTACAATGAGCAGTTCTTC. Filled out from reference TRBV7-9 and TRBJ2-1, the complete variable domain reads DTGVSQNPRHKITKRGQNVTFRCDPISEHNRLYWYRQTLGQGPEFLTYFQNEAQLEKSRLLSDRFSAERPKGSFSTLEIQRTEQGDSAMYLCASSSAAGPYNEQFFGPGTRLTVL.